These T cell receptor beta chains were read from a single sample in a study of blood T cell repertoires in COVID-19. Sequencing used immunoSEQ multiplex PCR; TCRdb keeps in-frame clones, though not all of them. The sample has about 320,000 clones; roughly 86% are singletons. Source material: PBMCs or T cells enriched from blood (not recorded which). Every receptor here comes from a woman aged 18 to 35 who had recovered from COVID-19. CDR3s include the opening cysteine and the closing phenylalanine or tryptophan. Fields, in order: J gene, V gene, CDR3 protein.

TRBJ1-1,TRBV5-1,CASRPDTNTEAFF
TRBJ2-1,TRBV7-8,CASSLIGTDNEQFF
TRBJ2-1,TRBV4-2,CASSQVGASGSSYNEQFF
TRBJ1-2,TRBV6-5,CASSYPSAGSYGYTF
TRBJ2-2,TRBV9,CASSARQGDTGELFF
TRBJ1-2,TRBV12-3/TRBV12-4,CASGQVPFYGYTF
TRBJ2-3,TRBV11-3,CASSLGQNGDTQYF
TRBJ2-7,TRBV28,CASSLSLREQYF
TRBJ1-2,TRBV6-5,CASKAGYGYTF
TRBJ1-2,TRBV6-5,CASSYTDRGQGYTF
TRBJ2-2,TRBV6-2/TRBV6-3,CASSYRAKGETSRELFF
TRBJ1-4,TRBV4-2,CASSQERGTANEKLFF
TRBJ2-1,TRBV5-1,CASSTASGVYNEQFF
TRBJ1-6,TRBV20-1,CSASSGMNSPLHF
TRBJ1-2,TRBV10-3,CAISESPRDRGAGYTF
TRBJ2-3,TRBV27,CASRGYRTDTQYF
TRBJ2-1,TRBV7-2,CASSSPASGGAGEQFF
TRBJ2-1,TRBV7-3,CASSQGRGEQFF
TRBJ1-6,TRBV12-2,CASRLAWHYVNSPLHF
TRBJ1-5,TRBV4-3,CASSQEILSSRGNQPQHF
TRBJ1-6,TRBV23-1,CASSLSRCYNSPLHF
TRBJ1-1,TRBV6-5,CASSPVLNTEAFF
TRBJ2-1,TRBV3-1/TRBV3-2,CASSQDLIRGQFF
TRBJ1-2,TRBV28,CASRRDRQGTGGYTF
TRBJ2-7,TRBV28,CASSDRREVSYEQYF
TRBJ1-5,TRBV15,CATSRDFSTSSNQPQHF
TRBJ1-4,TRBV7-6,CASSLRDSGGGLFF
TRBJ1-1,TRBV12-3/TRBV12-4,CASSWFDSSQAFF
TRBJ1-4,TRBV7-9,CATSDSDLEKLFF
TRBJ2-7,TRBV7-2,CASSLGRAGGPNCEQYF
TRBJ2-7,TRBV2,CASSLPTGVLSYEQYF
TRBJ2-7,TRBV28,CASSPRTGGPYEQYF
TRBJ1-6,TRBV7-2,CASSITPSPLHF
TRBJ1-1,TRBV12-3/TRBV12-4,CASSFTVNTEAFF
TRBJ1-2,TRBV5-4,CASSTGTHTGYTF
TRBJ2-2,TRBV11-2,CASSLHITITGELFF
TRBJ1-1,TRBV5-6,CASRREAGEAFF
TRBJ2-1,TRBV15,CATSRALAGGVNNEQFF
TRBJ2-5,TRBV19,CASSIGTGGAETQYF
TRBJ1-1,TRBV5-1,CASSRDIHTEAFF
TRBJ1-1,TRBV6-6,CASSSVPTGQNAFF
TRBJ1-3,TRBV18,CASSPGTIRNTIYF
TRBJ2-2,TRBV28,CASATSGGTGELFF
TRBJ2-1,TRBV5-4,CASSRDSTTRWEQFF
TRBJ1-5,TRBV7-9,CASTAASNQPQHF
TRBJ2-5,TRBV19,CASSRRDRIEETQYF
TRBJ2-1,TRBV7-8,CASSLGLAGVWNEQFF
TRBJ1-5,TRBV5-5,CASSLGGTGGQQPQHF
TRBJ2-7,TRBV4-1,CASSPTTLGHPSYEQYF
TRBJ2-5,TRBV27,CASSLYAALALDQETQYF
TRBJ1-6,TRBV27,CASSEDPGGASYNSPLHF
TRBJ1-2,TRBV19,CASSITGTGGGYTF
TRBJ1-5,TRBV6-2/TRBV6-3,CASSRQGLSNQPQHF
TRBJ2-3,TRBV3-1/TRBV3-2,CASSQGHGDTQYF